This is a list of T cell receptor beta chains from one sample in a study of long-term antiretroviral therapy in people with HIV. Clones were read by immunoSEQ multiplex PCR, and TCRdb kept only the in-frame ones, dropping some. The repertoire holds around 23,000 clones, with less than 85% as singletons. Sequencing was performed on unsorted PBMCs, taken 0.5 years before starting antiretroviral therapy. Receptor source: a man aged 35-49 years with HIV. CDR3s include the opening cysteine and the closing phenylalanine or tryptophan. The D gene is left open where the match is weak. Some rows have no size entry. The others give once, few or many, or a class for an expanded clone.

CDR3aa: CASSLSTVALGEQFF; CDR3nt: TGTGCCAGCAGTTTATCCACAGTGGCCCTGGGGGAGCAGTTCTTC; abundance: NA; v_gene: TRBV27; j_gene: TRBJ2-1; d_gene: NA
CDR3aa: CASSLLVGRVAHEQYF; CDR3nt: TGTGCCAGCAGCTTATTAGTGGGCAGGGTCGCCCACGAGCAGTACTTC; abundance: NA; v_gene: TRBV11-2; j_gene: TRBJ2-7; d_gene: NA
CDR3aa: CASSYRAYGYTF; CDR3nt: TGTGCCAGCAGTTACAGGGCCTATGGCTACACCTTC; abundance: NA; v_gene: TRBV6-6; j_gene: TRBJ1-2; d_gene: NA
CDR3aa: CASSYHRDRGPENYGYTF; CDR3nt: TGTGCCAGCAGCTACCACCGGGACAGGGGGCCTGAGAACTATGGCTACACCTTC; abundance: NA; v_gene: TRBV7-6; j_gene: TRBJ1-2; d_gene: TRBD1
CDR3aa: CASSLLASGSNEQFF; CDR3nt: TGTGCCAGCAGTTTGTTGGCTAGCGGGAGCAATGAGCAGTTCTTC; abundance: NA; v_gene: TRBV27; j_gene: TRBJ2-1; d_gene: TRBD2
CDR3aa: CASSVAYRGGEQFF; CDR3nt: TGTGCCAGCAGCGTAGCTTACCGGGGAGGGGAGCAGTTCTTC; abundance: NA; v_gene: TRBV9; j_gene: TRBJ2-1; d_gene: TRBD2
CDR3aa: CASSLGLAGVSYEQYF; CDR3nt: TGTGCCAGCAGCCTGGGACTAGCGGGGGTTTCCTACGAGCAGTACTTC; abundance: NA; v_gene: TRBV28; j_gene: TRBJ2-7; d_gene: TRBD2
CDR3aa: CASSLGGAGWSEAFF; CDR3nt: TGTGCCAGCAGCTTGGGAGGGGCTGGGTGGTCTGAAGCTTTCTTT; abundance: NA; v_gene: TRBV7-3; j_gene: TRBJ1-1; d_gene: NA
CDR3aa: CASSFGQDYGYTF; CDR3nt: TGTGCCAGCAGCTTCGGACAGGACTATGGCTACACCTTC; abundance: few; v_gene: TRBV2; j_gene: TRBJ1-2; d_gene: TRBD1
CDR3aa: CASSLDGAINEQFF; CDR3nt: TGTGCCAGCAGCTTAGATGGAGCAATCAATGAGCAGTTCTTC; abundance: NA; v_gene: TRBV7-8; j_gene: TRBJ2-1; d_gene: NA
CDR3aa: CASRTRDRGRGSTEAFF; CDR3nt: TGTGCCAGCAGGACCCGGGACAGGGGGCGCGGGAGTACTGAAGCTTTCTTT; abundance: NA; v_gene: TRBV28; j_gene: TRBJ1-1; d_gene: TRBD1
CDR3aa: CASSGTMTYEQYF; CDR3nt: TGTGCCAGCTCAGGTACCATGACCTACGAGCAGTACTTC; abundance: few; v_gene: TRBV18; j_gene: TRBJ2-7; d_gene: NA
CDR3aa: CASRMTGEVYNSPLHF; CDR3nt: TGCGCCAGCAGAATGACCGGTGAGGTCTATAATTCACCCCTCCACTTT; abundance: NA; v_gene: TRBV5-1; j_gene: TRBJ1-6; d_gene: NA
CDR3aa: CASSFWDGTQYF; CDR3nt: TGTGCCAGCAGCTTTTGGGACGGTACGCAGTATTTT; abundance: NA; v_gene: TRBV11-2; j_gene: TRBJ2-3; d_gene: NA
CDR3aa: CASSGGGSGANVLTF; CDR3nt: TGTGCCAGCAGCGGAGGTGGTTCCGGGGCCAACGTCCTGACTTTC; abundance: NA; v_gene: TRBV9; j_gene: TRBJ2-6; d_gene: NA
CDR3aa: CASSPEDSYEQYF; CDR3nt: TGTGCCAGCAGCCCCGAGGACTCCTACGAGCAGTACTTC; abundance: NA; v_gene: TRBV11-3; j_gene: TRBJ2-7; d_gene: NA
CDR3aa: CASDTPYSNQPQHF; CDR3nt: TGTGCCAGCGACACACCTTATAGCAATCAGCCCCAGCATTTT; abundance: NA; v_gene: TRBV28; j_gene: TRBJ1-5; d_gene: NA
CDR3aa: CASSQRGGYEQYF; CDR3nt: TGCGCCAGCAGCCAAAGGGGGGGTTACGAGCAGTACTTC; abundance: NA; v_gene: TRBV4-1; j_gene: TRBJ2-7; d_gene: NA